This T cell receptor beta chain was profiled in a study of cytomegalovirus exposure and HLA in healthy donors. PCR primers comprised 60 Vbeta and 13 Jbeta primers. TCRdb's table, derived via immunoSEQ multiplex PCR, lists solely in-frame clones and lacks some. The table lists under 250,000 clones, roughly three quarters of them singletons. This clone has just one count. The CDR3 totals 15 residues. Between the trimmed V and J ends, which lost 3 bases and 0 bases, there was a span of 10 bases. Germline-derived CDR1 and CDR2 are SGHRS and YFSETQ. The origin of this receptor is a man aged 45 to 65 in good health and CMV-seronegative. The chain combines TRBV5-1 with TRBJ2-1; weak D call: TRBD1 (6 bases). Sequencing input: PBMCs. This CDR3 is CASSSTGISYNEQFF. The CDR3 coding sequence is TGCGCCAGCAGCTCTACAGGGATCTCCTACAATGAGCAGTTCTTC.